The TCR beta chain under discussion was sequenced for a study of T cell repertoires in cytomegalovirus infection. For the study at large: Recently described HLA-C-restricted plus well-studied HLA-B-restricted CMV epitopes were used. Points from the study as a whole: HLA-C-restricted CMV clonotypes gave the most frequent clonotype in two of eight donors.

This clonotype was observed a few times. Antigen unknown. TCRdb re-derived calls from the reads in MiXCR, one entry per CDR3 protein. This table holds approximately 990,000 distinct CDR3 sequences, approximately 31% found once. CDR1 and CDR2 (germline): MNHEY, SMNVEV (reference sequence). Deletions cut 8 bases from V and 11 bases from J, with 16 bases between. CDR3 length equals 12 residues. This clonotype was obtained from a human donor in good health (CMV status not recorded). Some clones in this sample may be carry-over from other donors' samples. The V gene is TRBV27, the J gene TRBJ1-5; D remains ambiguous. Sequenced material: cultured CD8+ T cells from PBMCs, taken from culture after CMV antigen stimulation. The DNA for the CDR3 is TGTGCCAGCGGATTCGAGGGTGGGGCCCAGCATTTT. Translated, it gives CASGFEGGAQHF.